This is a list of T cell receptor beta chains from one sample in a study of identical twins. TCRdb passed the 5' RACE reads through MiXCR, listing each CDR3 protein once. There are 1.5 million to 2 million distinct CDR3 sequences in the sample; more than 30% occur only once, and around 0.25% lies in the top ten. Sequencing input: cord blood. These TCRs come from a newborn girl in good health. CDR3s include the opening cysteine and the closing phenylalanine or tryptophan. Fields, in order: clone size, J gene, V gene, D gene, CDR3 length, CDR3 protein, CDR3 DNA. D genes are given only for firm matches. Rows give clone size only sometimes, using once, few, many, or a class for an expanded clone.

clone size: few; J gene: TRBJ2-1; V gene: TRBV20-1; D gene: NA; CDR3 length: 16; CDR3 protein: CSAGQLRLVSYNEQFF; CDR3 DNA: TGCAGTGCCGGACAATTACGACTAGTCAGCTACAATGAGCAGTTCTTC
clone size: NA; J gene: TRBJ1-5; V gene: TRBV2; D gene: TRBD1; CDR3 length: 15; CDR3 protein: CASSHRQGAGQPQHF; CDR3 DNA: TGTGCCAGCAGCCATAGACAGGGGGCAGGGCAGCCCCAGCATTTT
clone size: few; J gene: TRBJ2-7; V gene: TRBV20-1; D gene: NA; CDR3 length: 15; CDR3 protein: CSARDFAGTSYEQYF; CDR3 DNA: TGCAGTGCTAGAGATTTTGCGGGAACCTCCTACGAGCAGTACTTC
clone size: NA; J gene: TRBJ2-3; V gene: TRBV20-1; D gene: TRBD2; CDR3 length: 15; CDR3 protein: CSATRTSEGTDTQYF; CDR3 DNA: TGCAGTGCTACCCGGACTAGCGAAGGCACAGATACGCAGTATTTT
clone size: NA; J gene: TRBJ2-1; V gene: TRBV5-1; D gene: TRBD2; CDR3 length: 16; CDR3 protein: CASSLWGGRAGNEQFF; CDR3 DNA: TGCGCCAGCAGCCTTTGGGGAGGGAGGGCCGGGAATGAGCAGTTCTTC
clone size: NA; J gene: TRBJ2-1; V gene: TRBV18; D gene: NA; CDR3 length: 15; CDR3 protein: CASSQRLEVQYEQFF; CDR3 DNA: TGTGCCAGCTCACAAAGACTCGAAGTACAATATGAGCAGTTCTTC
clone size: few; J gene: TRBJ1-5; V gene: TRBV4-2; D gene: NA; CDR3 length: 16; CDR3 protein: CASSQDGDGSNQPQHF; CDR3 DNA: TGTGCCAGCAGCCAAGATGGGGACGGTAGCAATCAGCCCCAGCATTTT
clone size: NA; J gene: TRBJ2-3; V gene: TRBV5-6; D gene: TRBD2; CDR3 length: 16; CDR3 protein: CASSTLGLAGADTQYF; CDR3 DNA: TGTGCCAGCAGCACGTTAGGACTAGCGGGAGCGGATACGCAGTATTTT
clone size: NA; J gene: TRBJ2-7; V gene: TRBV20-1; D gene: TRBD2; CDR3 length: 18; CDR3 protein: CSARDNPLAGGPHNEQYF; CDR3 DNA: TGCAGTGCTAGAGATAATCCACTAGCGGGGGGTCCCCACAATGAGCAGTACTTC
clone size: NA; J gene: TRBJ1-4; V gene: TRBV27; D gene: NA; CDR3 length: 14; CDR3 protein: CASSLFWQNEKLFF; CDR3 DNA: TGTGCCAGCAGTTTATTTTGGCAGAATGAAAAACTGTTTTTT
clone size: NA; J gene: TRBJ1-2; V gene: TRBV4-1; D gene: NA; CDR3 length: 15; CDR3 protein: CASSQVSRGDYGYTF; CDR3 DNA: TGCGCCAGCAGCCAAGTTTCCAGGGGCGACTATGGCTACACCTTC
clone size: many; J gene: TRBJ2-7; V gene: TRBV7-9; D gene: NA; CDR3 length: 12; CDR3 protein: CASSLGTPEQYF; CDR3 DNA: TGTGCCAGCAGCCTCGGGACTCCCGAGCAGTACTTC
clone size: few; J gene: TRBJ2-7; V gene: TRBV7-8; D gene: NA; CDR3 length: 14; CDR3 protein: CASTRMAETYEQYF; CDR3 DNA: TGTGCCAGCACCAGAATGGCGGAAACCTACGAGCAGTACTTC
clone size: NA; J gene: TRBJ1-1; V gene: TRBV5-1; D gene: TRBD1; CDR3 length: 14; CDR3 protein: CASSAGTGSFEAFF; CDR3 DNA: TGCGCCAGCAGCGCCGGGACAGGGTCGTTTGAAGCTTTCTTT
clone size: NA; J gene: TRBJ1-3; V gene: TRBV7-7; D gene: NA; CDR3 length: 15; CDR3 protein: CASSLYDGTGNTTYF; CDR3 DNA: TGTGCTAGCAGCTTATATGATGGAACTGGAAACACCACATATTTT
clone size: NA; J gene: TRBJ2-7; V gene: TRBV11-2; D gene: NA; CDR3 length: 12; CDR3 protein: CASSLVVYGQYF; CDR3 DNA: TGTGCCAGCAGCTTAGTTGTATACGGGCAGTACTTC
clone size: NA; J gene: TRBJ1-2; V gene: TRBV14; D gene: TRBD1; CDR3 length: 14; CDR3 protein: CASSRRDRVDGYTF; CDR3 DNA: TGTGCCAGCAGCAGGAGAGACAGGGTGGATGGCTACACCTTC
clone size: NA; J gene: TRBJ2-1; V gene: TRBV28; D gene: NA; CDR3 length: 16; CDR3 protein: CASSLGLLAPYNEQFF; CDR3 DNA: TGTGCCAGCAGTTTAGGCTTACTAGCCCCCTACAATGAGCAGTTCTTC
clone size: NA; J gene: TRBJ2-7; V gene: TRBV5-5; D gene: NA; CDR3 length: 16; CDR3 protein: CASSLVEGPPPYEQYF; CDR3 DNA: TGTGCCAGCAGCTTGGTAGAAGGGCCTCCTCCCTACGAGCAGTACTTC
clone size: few; J gene: TRBJ2-3; V gene: TRBV12-3/TRBV12-4; D gene: TRBD1; CDR3 length: 14; CDR3 protein: CASTPTGQTDTQYF; CDR3 DNA: TGTGCCAGCACCCCGACAGGGCAGACAGATACGCAGTATTTT
clone size: NA; J gene: TRBJ2-3; V gene: TRBV6-1; D gene: TRBD2; CDR3 length: 16; CDR3 protein: CASSEREGGVTDTQYF; CDR3 DNA: TGTGCCAGCAGTGAAAGGGAGGGAGGAGTCACAGATACGCAGTATTTT
clone size: few; J gene: TRBJ2-7; V gene: TRBV28; D gene: TRBD2; CDR3 length: 16; CDR3 protein: CASSFAGGRTSYEQYF; CDR3 DNA: TGTGCCAGCAGTTTTGCGGGAGGGCGAACATCCTACGAGCAGTACTTC
clone size: few; J gene: TRBJ2-7; V gene: TRBV6-2/TRBV6-3; D gene: NA; CDR3 length: 13; CDR3 protein: CASSYGIASEQYF; CDR3 DNA: TGTGCCAGCAGTTACGGGATTGCCTCCGAGCAGTACTTC
clone size: few; J gene: TRBJ2-3; V gene: TRBV3-1; D gene: NA; CDR3 length: 16; CDR3 protein: CASSQGQSTSTDTQYF; CDR3 DNA: TGTGCCAGCAGCCAAGGACAGTCCACTAGCACAGATACGCAGTATTTT
clone size: few; J gene: TRBJ2-6; V gene: TRBV4-1; D gene: NA; CDR3 length: 18; CDR3 protein: CASSQAEIRPTGANVLTF; CDR3 DNA: TGCGCCAGCAGCCAAGCTGAAATTAGACCGACTGGGGCCAACGTCCTGACTTTC
clone size: NA; J gene: TRBJ2-6; V gene: TRBV4-1; D gene: TRBD2; CDR3 length: 18; CDR3 protein: CASSFRTSAISGANVLTF; CDR3 DNA: TGCGCCAGCAGCTTCCGGACTAGCGCCATCTCTGGGGCCAACGTCCTGACTTTC
clone size: many; J gene: TRBJ2-7; V gene: TRBV5-1; D gene: NA; CDR3 length: 15; CDR3 protein: CASSLNSGSSYEQYF; CDR3 DNA: TGCGCCAGCAGCTTGAATAGCGGAAGCTCCTACGAGCAGTACTTC
clone size: NA; J gene: TRBJ2-7; V gene: TRBV29-1; D gene: NA; CDR3 length: 13; CDR3 protein: CSVEGAGTHEQYF; CDR3 DNA: TGCAGCGTTGAGGGCGCAGGGACCCACGAGCAGTACTTC
clone size: NA; J gene: TRBJ2-7; V gene: TRBV3-1; D gene: NA; CDR3 length: 14; CDR3 protein: CASNLSGTYYEQYF; CDR3 DNA: TGTGCCAGCAACCTATCCGGGACGTACTACGAGCAGTACTTC
clone size: few; J gene: TRBJ2-1; V gene: TRBV11-2; D gene: NA; CDR3 length: 12; CDR3 protein: CASSWGHNEQFF; CDR3 DNA: TGTGCCAGCAGTTGGGGCCACAATGAGCAGTTCTTC
clone size: NA; J gene: TRBJ2-7; V gene: TRBV7-9; D gene: TRBD1; CDR3 length: 15; CDR3 protein: CASSGDRASSYEQYF; CDR3 DNA: TGTGCCAGCAGCGGGGACAGGGCCTCCTCCTACGAGCAGTACTTC
clone size: NA; J gene: TRBJ1-1; V gene: TRBV5-6; D gene: NA; CDR3 length: 17; CDR3 protein: CASSLDLHRFMNTEAFF; CDR3 DNA: TGTGCCAGCAGCTTGGATCTCCACAGGTTCATGAACACTGAAGCTTTCTTT
clone size: NA; J gene: TRBJ1-1; V gene: TRBV3-1; D gene: NA; CDR3 length: 15; CDR3 protein: CASSQSTGSGTEAFF; CDR3 DNA: TGTGCCAGCAGCCAATCAACAGGGTCGGGTACTGAAGCTTTCTTT